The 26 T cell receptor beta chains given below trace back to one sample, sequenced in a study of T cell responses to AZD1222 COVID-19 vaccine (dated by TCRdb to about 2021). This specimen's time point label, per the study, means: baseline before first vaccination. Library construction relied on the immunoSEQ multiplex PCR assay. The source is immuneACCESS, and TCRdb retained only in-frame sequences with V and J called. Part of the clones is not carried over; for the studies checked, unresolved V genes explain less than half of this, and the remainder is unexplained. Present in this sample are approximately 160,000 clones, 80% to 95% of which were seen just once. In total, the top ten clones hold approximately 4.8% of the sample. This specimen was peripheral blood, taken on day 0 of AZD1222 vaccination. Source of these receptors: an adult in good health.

The CDR3 protein is CASSVGGPGTGQETQYF. The CDR3 DNA reads TGTGCCAGCAGCGTAGGAGGGCCCGGGACAGGTCAAGAGACCCAGTACTTC. The chain combines TRBV9 with TRBJ2-5; 8 bases match TRBD1. V was clipped by 0 bases and J by 2 bases; unmatched bases: 9. Germline V lookup: CDR1 SGDLS, CDR2 YYNGEE. This CDR3 spans 17 amino acids.

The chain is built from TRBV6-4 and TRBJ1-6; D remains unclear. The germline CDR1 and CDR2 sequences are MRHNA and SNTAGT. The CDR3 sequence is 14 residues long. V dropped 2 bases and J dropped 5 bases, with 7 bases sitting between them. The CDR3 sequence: CASSDSHNNSPLHF. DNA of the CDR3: TGTGCCAGCAGTGACAGCCATAATAATTCACCCCTCCACTTT.

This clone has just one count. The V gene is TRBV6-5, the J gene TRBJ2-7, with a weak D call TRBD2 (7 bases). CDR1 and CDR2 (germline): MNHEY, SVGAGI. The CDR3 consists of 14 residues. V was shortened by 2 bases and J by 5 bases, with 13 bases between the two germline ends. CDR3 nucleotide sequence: TGTGCCAGCAGTTACGGGGGGGCGGAGGACGAGCAGTACTTC. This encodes CASSYGGAEDEQYF.

DNA for the CDR3: TGTGCCTCAGGACGAAACGGCTACAATGAGCAGTTCTTC. It is translated as CASGRNGYNEQFF. This chain links TRBV19 with TRBJ2-1; D not certain. The CDR3 covers 13 residues. V was cut by 11 bases and J by 3 bases, with 14 bases left in between. Germline CDR1 and CDR2: LNHDA and SQIVND (reference sequence).

CDR3 sequence reads: CASSATSGINNEQFF. The CDR3 DNA reads TGTGCCAGCAGCGCCACTAGCGGGATCAACAATGAGCAGTTCTTC. The chain has TRBV9 and TRBJ2-1; 10 bases align to TRBD2. V trimming: 3 bases; J trimming: 5 bases; junction bases outside the gene matches: 5. The CDR3 has 15 residues. In germline, CDR1 is SGDLS, CDR2 YYNGEE.

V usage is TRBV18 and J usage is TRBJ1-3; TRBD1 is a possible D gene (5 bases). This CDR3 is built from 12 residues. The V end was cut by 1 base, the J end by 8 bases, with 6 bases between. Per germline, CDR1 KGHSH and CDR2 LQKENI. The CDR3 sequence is CASSPQGHTIYF. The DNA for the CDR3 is TGTGCCAGCTCACCACAGGGGCACACCATATATTTT.

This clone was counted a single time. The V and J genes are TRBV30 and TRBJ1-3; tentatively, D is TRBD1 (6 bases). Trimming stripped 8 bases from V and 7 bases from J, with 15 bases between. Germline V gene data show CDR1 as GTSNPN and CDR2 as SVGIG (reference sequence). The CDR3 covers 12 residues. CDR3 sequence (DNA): TGTGCCGGCACAGGGATGGGGAACACCATATATTTT. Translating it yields CAGTGMGNTIYF.

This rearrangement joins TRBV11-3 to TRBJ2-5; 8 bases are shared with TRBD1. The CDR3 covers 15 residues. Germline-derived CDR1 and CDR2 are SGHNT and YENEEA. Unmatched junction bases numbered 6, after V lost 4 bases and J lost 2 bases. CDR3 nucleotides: TGTGCCAGCAGCTCACAAGGGACAGGACAAGAGACCCAGTACTTC. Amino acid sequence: CASSSQGTGQETQYF. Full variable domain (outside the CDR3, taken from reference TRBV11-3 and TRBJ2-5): EAGVVQSPRYKIIEKKQPVAFWCNPISGHNTLYWYLQNLGQGPELLIRYENEEAVDDSQLPKDRFSAERLKGVDSTLKIQPAELGDSAVYLCASSSQGTGQETQYFGPGTRLLVL.

The CDR3 nucleotides are TGTGCTAGTGCCCGGATTTGGGGGAGGGCCCCAGAGACCCAGTACTTC. Its protein is CASARIWGRAPETQYF. The chain joins TRBV12-5 to TRBJ2-5, with 7 bases identical to TRBD2. The junction had 15 bases not matched to a gene; V was cut back by 7 bases and J by 4 bases. The CDR3 sequence is 16 residues long. Germline CDR1 and CDR2: LGHNT and FRNRAP.

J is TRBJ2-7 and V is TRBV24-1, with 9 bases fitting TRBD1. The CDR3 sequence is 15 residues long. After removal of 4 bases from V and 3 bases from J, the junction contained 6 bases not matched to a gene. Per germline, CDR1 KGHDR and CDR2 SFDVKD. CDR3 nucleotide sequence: TGTGCCACCAGTGACACCGGGACAGGGATCTACGAGCAGTACTTC. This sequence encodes CATSDTGTGIYEQYF.

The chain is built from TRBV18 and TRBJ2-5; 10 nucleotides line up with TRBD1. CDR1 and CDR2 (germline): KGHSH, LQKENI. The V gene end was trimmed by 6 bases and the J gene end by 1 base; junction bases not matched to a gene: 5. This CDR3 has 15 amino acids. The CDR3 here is CASSTRDRGQETQYF. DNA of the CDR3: TGTGCCAGCTCCACCCGGGACAGGGGCCAAGAGACCCAGTACTTC.

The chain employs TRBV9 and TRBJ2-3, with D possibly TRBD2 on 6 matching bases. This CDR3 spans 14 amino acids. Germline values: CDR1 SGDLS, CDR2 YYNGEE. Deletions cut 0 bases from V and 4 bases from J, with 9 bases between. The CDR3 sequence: CASSVVGEADTQYF. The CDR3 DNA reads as TGTGCCAGCAGCGTAGTAGGGGAGGCAGATACGCAGTATTTT.

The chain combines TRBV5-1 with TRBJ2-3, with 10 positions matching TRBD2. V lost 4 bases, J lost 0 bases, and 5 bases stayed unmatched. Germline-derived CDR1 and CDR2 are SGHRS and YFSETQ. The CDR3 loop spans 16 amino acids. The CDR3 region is CASSRGTSESTDTQYF. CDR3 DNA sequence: TGCGCCAGCAGCCGTGGGACTAGCGAGAGCACAGATACGCAGTATTTT.

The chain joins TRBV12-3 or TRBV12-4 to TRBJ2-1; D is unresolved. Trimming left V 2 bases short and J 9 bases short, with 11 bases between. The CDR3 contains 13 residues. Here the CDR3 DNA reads TGTGCCAGCAGTTTATTGGGCGAGGCTGAGCAGTTCTTC. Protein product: CASSLLGEAEQFF.

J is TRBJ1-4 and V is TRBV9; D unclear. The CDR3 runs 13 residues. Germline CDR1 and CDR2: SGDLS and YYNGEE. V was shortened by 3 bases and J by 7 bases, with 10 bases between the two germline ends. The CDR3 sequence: CASSAPPGEKLFF. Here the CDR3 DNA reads TGTGCCAGCAGCGCCCCCCCGGGTGAAAAACTGTTTTTT.

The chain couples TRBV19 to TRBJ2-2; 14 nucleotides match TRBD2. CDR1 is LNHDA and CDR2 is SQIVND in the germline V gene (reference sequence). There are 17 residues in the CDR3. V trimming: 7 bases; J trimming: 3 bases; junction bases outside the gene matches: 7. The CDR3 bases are TGTGCCAGTAACCCCCCGACTAGCGGGAGGGACACCGGGGAGCTGTTTTTT. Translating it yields CASNPPTSGRDTGELFF.

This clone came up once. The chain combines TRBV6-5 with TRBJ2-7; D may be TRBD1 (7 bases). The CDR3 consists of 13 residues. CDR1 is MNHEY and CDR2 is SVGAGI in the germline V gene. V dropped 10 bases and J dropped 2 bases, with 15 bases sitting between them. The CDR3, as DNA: TGTGCCATCGGGAGAACAGGGGCCTACGAGCAGTACTTC. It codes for CAIGRTGAYEQYF.

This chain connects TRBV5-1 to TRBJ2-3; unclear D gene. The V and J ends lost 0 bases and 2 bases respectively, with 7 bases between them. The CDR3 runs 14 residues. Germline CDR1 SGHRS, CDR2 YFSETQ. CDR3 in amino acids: CASSLVTLTDTQYF. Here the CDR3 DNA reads TGCGCCAGCAGCTTGGTAACGCTCACAGATACGCAGTATTTT.

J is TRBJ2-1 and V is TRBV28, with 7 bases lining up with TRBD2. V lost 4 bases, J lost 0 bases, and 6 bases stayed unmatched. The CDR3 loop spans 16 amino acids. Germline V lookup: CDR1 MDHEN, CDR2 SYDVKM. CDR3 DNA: TGTGCCAGCAGTTCGGGACTAAAGAGCTCCTACAATGAGCAGTTCTTC. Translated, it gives CASSSGLKSSYNEQFF.

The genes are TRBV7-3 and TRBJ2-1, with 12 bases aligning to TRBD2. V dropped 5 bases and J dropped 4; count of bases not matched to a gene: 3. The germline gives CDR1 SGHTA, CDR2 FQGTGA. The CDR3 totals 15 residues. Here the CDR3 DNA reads TGTGCCAGCAGCCGAACTAGCGGGGGGTACAATGAGCAGTTCTTC. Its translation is CASSRTSGGYNEQFF.

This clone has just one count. CDR3 DNA sequence: TGTGCCAGTGGCCGAATAGGGGCCTACGAGCAGTACTTC. This codes for CASGRIGAYEQYF. This rearrangement joins TRBV19 to TRBJ2-7; D is possibly TRBD1 (5 bases). Trimming pared 8 bases from V and 2 bases from J, leaving 13 bases between. The length of the CDR3 is 13 residues. Germline values: CDR1 LNHDA, CDR2 SQIVND (reference sequence).

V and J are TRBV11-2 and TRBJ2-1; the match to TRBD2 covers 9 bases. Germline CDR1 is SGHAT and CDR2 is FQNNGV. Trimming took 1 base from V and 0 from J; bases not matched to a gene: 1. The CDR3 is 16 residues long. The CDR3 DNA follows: TGTGCCAGCAGCTTAGTTAGCGGGGGCTCCTACAATGAGCAGTTCTTC. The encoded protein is CASSLVSGGSYNEQFF.

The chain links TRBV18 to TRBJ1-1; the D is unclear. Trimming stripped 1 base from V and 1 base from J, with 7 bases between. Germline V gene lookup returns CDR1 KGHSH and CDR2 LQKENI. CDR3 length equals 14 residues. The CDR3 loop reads CASSPQGTNTEAFF. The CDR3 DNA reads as TGTGCCAGCTCACCACAGGGAACGAACACTGAAGCTTTCTTT.

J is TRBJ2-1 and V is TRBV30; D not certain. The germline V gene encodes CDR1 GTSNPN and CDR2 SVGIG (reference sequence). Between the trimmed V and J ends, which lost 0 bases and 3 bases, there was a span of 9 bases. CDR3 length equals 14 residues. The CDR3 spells CAWSVSADYNEQFF. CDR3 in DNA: TGTGCCTGGAGTGTATCTGCCGACTACAATGAGCAGTTCTTC.

The CDR3 protein is CASSLYGTGEQFF. The CDR3 DNA follows: TGTGCCAGCAGCTTATACGGGACCGGAGAGCAGTTCTTC. The chain carries TRBV11-3 and TRBJ2-1; possibly TRBD1 or TRBD2 for D (5 bases each). Between the trimmed V and J ends, which lost 2 bases and 10 bases, there was a span of 12 bases. In germline, CDR1 is SGHNT, CDR2 YENEEA. The length of the CDR3 is 13 residues.

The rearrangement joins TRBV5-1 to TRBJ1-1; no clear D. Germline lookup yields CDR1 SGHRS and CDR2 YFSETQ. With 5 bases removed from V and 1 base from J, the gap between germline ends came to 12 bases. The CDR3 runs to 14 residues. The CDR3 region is CASSVEGRNTEAFF. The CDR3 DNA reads TGCGCCAGCAGTGTAGAAGGCAGGAACACTGAAGCTTTCTTT.